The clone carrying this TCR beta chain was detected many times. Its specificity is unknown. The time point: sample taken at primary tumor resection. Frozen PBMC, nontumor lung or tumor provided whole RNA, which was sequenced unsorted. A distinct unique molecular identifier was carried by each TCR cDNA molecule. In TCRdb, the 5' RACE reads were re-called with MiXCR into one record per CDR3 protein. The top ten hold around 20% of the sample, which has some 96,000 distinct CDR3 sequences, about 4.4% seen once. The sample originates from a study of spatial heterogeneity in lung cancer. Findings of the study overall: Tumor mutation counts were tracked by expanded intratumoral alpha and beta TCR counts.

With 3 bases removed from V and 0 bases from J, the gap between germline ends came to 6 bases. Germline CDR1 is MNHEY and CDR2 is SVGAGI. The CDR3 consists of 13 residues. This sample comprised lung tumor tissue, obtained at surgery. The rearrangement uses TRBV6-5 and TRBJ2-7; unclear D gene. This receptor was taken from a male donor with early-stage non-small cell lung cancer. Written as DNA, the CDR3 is TGTGCCAGCAGTTATGGTTACTCCTACGAGCAGTACTTC. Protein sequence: CASSYGYSYEQYF.